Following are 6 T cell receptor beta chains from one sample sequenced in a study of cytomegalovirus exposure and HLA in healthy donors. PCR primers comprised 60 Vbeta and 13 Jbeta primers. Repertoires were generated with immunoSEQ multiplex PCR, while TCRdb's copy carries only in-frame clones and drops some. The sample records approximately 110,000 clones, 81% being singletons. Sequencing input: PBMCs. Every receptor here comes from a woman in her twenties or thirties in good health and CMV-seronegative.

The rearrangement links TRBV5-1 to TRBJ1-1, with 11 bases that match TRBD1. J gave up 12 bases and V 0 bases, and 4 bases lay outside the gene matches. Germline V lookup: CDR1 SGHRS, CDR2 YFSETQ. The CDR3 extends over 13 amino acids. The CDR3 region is CASSLGDRGTPFF. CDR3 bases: TGCGCCAGCAGCTTGGGGGACAGGGGGACGCCTTTCTTT.

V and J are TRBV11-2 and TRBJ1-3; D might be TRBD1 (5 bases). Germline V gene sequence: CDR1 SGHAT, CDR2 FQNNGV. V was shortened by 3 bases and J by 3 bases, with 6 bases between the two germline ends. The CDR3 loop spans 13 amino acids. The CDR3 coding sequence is TGTGCCAGCAGCTTCAGGGTTGGAAACACCATATATTTT. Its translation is CASSFRVGNTIYF.

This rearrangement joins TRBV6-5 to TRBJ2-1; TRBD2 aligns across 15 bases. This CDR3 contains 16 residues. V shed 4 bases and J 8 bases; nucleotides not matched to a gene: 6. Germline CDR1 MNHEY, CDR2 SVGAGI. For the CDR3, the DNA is TGTGCCAGCAGTTTCCCCGGGACTAGCGGGAGGTATGAGCAGTTCTTC. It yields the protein CASSFPGTSGRYEQFF.

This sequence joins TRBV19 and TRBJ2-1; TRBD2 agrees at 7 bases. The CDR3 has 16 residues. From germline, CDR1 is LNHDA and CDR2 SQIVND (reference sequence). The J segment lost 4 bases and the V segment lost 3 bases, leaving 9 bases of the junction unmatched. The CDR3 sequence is CASSISAGVHYNEQFF. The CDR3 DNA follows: TGTGCCAGTAGTATCTCGGCGGGAGTTCATTACAATGAGCAGTTCTTC.

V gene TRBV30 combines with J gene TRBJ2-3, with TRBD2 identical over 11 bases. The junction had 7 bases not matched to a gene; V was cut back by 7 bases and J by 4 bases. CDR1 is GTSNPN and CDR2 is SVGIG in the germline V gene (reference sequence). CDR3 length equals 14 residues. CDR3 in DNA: TGTGCCTCCAGGACTAGCGGGCGACCAGATACGCAGTATTTT. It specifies CASRTSGRPDTQYF.

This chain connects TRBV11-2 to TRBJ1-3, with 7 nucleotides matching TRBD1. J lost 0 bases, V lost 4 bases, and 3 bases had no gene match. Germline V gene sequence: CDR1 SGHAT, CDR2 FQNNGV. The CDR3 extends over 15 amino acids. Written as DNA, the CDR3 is TGTGCCAGCAGCTCAGGGGGGCTCTCTGGAAACACCATATATTTT. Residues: CASSSGGLSGNTIYF.